This T cell receptor (beta chain) was identified during a study of metastatic and nonmetastatic thyroid tumors. Germline CDR1 reads MGHRA; CDR2 reads YSYEKL. This CDR3 has 16 residues. Trimming stripped 6 bases from V and 0 bases from J, with 16 bases between. TCRdb reprocessed the PCR reads using MiXCR. The table records 33,000 or so clones, about 21% of them present only once. Patients underwent thyroid surgery, and none had received any treatment before it. This chain joins TRBV4-1 and TRBJ2-3; tentative D call: TRBD2 (7 bases). Sequences were obtained from blood. This receptor was identified in a female donor with papillary thyroid cancer or a benign thyroid nodule (not recorded which). Some clones in this sample may be carry-over from other donors' samples. This CDR3 is CASSELEGGSTDTQYF. The CDR3 DNA reads TGCGCCAGCAGTGAATTGGAGGGGGGGAGCACAGATACGCAGTATTTT.